A selection of T cell receptor beta chains follows, all from one sample in a study of OX40 agonist ivuxolimab in advanced cancers. Data came from immunoSEQ multiplex PCR; TCRdb stores just in-frame clones and leaves some out. The sample carries 70,000 or so clones, 75% to 90% recorded once. This specimen consisted of CD4+ or CD8+ T cells sorted from blood, obtained in a trial of the OX40 agonist ivuxolimab. The receptors here all came from an adult with an advanced solid tumor such as melanoma, head and neck, liver or kidney cancer. The CDR3 runs from the conserved cysteine through the conserved F or W.

TRBV27 | CASSDRARPNSPLHF
TRBV18 | CASSPLDSGDREQYF
TRBV2 | CASSEALLKASGRHNIQYF
TRBV7-9 | CASSPRGAAYNEQFF
TRBV9 | CASSAETGINEQFF
TRBV19 | CASSMTEATEAFF
TRBV6-5 | CASSFGDRSNEKLFF
TRBV4-1 | CASRTQGDTEAFF
TRBV19 | CASTPGGNTIYF
TRBV2 | CASFGSGTPNSPLHF
TRBV2 | CASREWALNTEAFF
TRBV21-1 | CASSSTGGPYEQYF
TRBV5-1 | CASSLSLGDSGNTIYF
TRBV4-1 | CASSQAAAGYEQFF
TRBV11-2 | CASSLDLGQPGGEQFF
TRBV29-1 | CSVGGTPDEQYF
TRBV5-1 | CASSLPSAGSDEQYF
TRBV7-2 | CASSLPPGTANGYTF
TRBV19 | CASSRQEGNQPQHF
TRBV5-4 | CASSLGLAGGQGINEQFF
TRBV7-2 | CASSSDLREKLFF
TRBV28 | CASTGQGTDIQYF
TRBV11-1 | CASSLRSSAGTEAFF
TRBV6-6 | CASSPQGQETQYF
TRBV5-6 | CASSLSPNYGYTF
TRBV30 | CAWSEIGVVTGELFF
TRBV30 | CAWGTGSYEQYF
TRBV30 | CAWSGQGLSQPQHF
TRBV18 | CASSPVLAERQETQYF
TRBV5-1 | CASSLSQGTDTQYF
TRBV7-2 | CASSPNRAGRIYTEAFF
TRBV19 | CASSTGQGKTGNTIYF
TRBV7-9 | CASSWQVPGTSTDTQYF